The T cell receptor (beta chain) described here comes from a study of blood T cells in healthy people across ages. Across the whole study: Every two T cells gave about one barcoded beta molecule via template switching. Study-wide points: Across samples, TCR beta diversity tracked strongly with naive T cell percentage.

Each sample gave at least 6.5 million isolated PBMCs. For the second PCR, which ran for about 6 to 12 cycles, a sample-barcoded 5' primer and a J-beta primer mix were used. TCRdb reprocessed the 5' RACE reads via MiXCR and lists one record per CDR3 protein. The repertoire holds about 1.4 million distinct CDR3 sequences, with approximately 63% as singletons. This clonotype was counted once. The antigen remains unidentified. V was clipped by 6 bases and J by 3 bases; unmatched bases: 4. The CDR3 loop spans 15 amino acids. The germline V gene encodes CDR1 LGHNA and CDR2 YNFKEQ. The rearrangement joins TRBV4-2 to TRBJ2-2; 10 nucleotides agree with TRBD1. The sequencing input was blood. The receptor comes from a man aged 18 to 29 in good health. The CDR3 loop reads CASRIGTGDTGELFF. CDR3 nucleotides: TGTGCCAGCAGGATCGGGACAGGGGACACCGGGGAGCTGTTTTTT.